One sample yielded the 19 T cell receptor beta chains listed below, sequenced in a study of preoperative IRX-2 immunotherapy in early breast cancer. Specified treatment: preoperative locoregional IRX-2 cytokine immunotherapy. Sequenced by immunoSEQ multiplex PCR; TCRdb stores in-frame clones only, minus some. This table holds 20,000 to 30,000 clones, roughly 80% found once. Sequencing was performed on lymph node tissue, taken after IRX-2 immunotherapy. Receptor source: a human donor with breast cancer.

The chain links TRBV23-1 to TRBJ1-1; the D is unclear. TRBV23-1 is noted as an ORF with a role that remains uncertain. This CDR3 is 13 amino acids long. The V end was cut by 6 bases, the J end by 2 bases, with 10 bases between. CDR3 sequence reads: CASSFQINTEAFF. CDR3 nucleotides: TGCGCCAGCAGCTTCCAGATAAACACTGAAGCTTTCTTT.

The J gene is TRBJ1-5, the V gene TRBV28, with D possibly being TRBD1 (5 bases). There are 15 residues in the CDR3. Trimming removed 5 bases from V and 4 bases from J, with 15 bases in between. The V gene's germline CDR1 is MDHEN and CDR2 SYDVKM. The CDR3 loop is CASSVLVGGNQPQHF. The CDR3 DNA is TGTGCCAGCAGTGTGCTTGTTGGGGGAAATCAGCCCCAGCATTTT.

The J gene is TRBJ2-5, the V gene TRBV5-1; tentatively, D is TRBD1 (5 bases). V dropped 4 bases and J dropped 5 bases, with 15 bases sitting between them. Germline values: CDR1 SGHRS, CDR2 YFSETQ. The CDR3 consists of 14 residues. CDR3 protein: CASSATELRETQYF. Written as DNA, the CDR3 is TGCGCCAGCAGCGCGACAGAGTTGCGGGAGACCCAGTACTTC.

DNA of the CDR3: TGTGCCAGCCTCGCGGAAGGACTCCCGTCCTACGAGCAGTACTTC. Translating it yields CASLAEGLPSYEQYF. V gene TRBV6-7 combines with J gene TRBJ2-7, with D possibly matching TRBD2 (5 bases). TRBV6-7 counts as an open reading frame of uncertain function. With 8 bases removed from V and 1 base from J, the gap between germline ends came to 18 bases. This CDR3 contains 15 residues.

This clone was observed once. The chain links TRBV15 to TRBJ2-2, with D uncertain. CDR1 is LNHNV, CDR2 YYDKDF, per germline (reference sequence). Trimming left V 1 base short and J 0 bases short, with 12 bases between. The CDR3 runs 17 residues. The CDR3 DNA reads TGTGCCACCAGCAGAGGTCGGCTGGGCGCGAACACCGGGGAGCTGTTTTTT. This encodes CATSRGRLGANTGELFF.

The CDR3 reads CASSTGSGNTIYF. The CDR3 coding sequence is TGTGCCAGCAGTACAGGATCTGGAAACACCATATATTTT. The V and J genes are TRBV6-8 and TRBJ1-3, with D possibly TRBD1 on 5 matching bases. CDR3 length equals 13 residues. Germline CDR1 MNHGY, CDR2 SAAAGT. V was clipped by 5 bases and J by 1 base, with 6 bases between them.

This chain connects TRBV14 to TRBJ1-1, with D possibly TRBD1 on 5 matching bases. In germline, CDR1 is SGHDN, CDR2 FVKESK. The CDR3 covers 14 residues. Trimming shortened V by 3 bases and J by 3 bases, and 11 bases separated the two germline ends. This CDR3 reads CASSQSGWDTEAFF. As DNA, the CDR3 is TGTGCCAGCAGCCAGTCAGGGTGGGACACTGAAGCTTTCTTT.

The chain is built from TRBV5-1 and TRBJ2-1; the match to TRBD2 covers 7 bases. The germline CDR1 and CDR2 sequences are SGHRS and YFSETQ. Trimming cost V 1 base and J 0 bases; bases outside gene matches: 7. CDR3 length: 17 amino acids. The CDR3: CASSLNLAGASYNEQFF. The CDR3 bases are TGCGCCAGCAGCTTGAACTTAGCGGGCGCCTCCTACAATGAGCAGTTCTTC.

This rearrangement joins TRBV7-6 to TRBJ2-7, with 9 bases fitting TRBD2. V gave up 3 bases and J gave up 4 bases; unmatched junction bases: 4. Germline CDR1 is SGHVS and CDR2 is FNYEAQ. The CDR3 sequence is 14 residues long. The CDR3 DNA is TGTGCCAGCAGCTTGGGCGGGAGGGCGTACGAGCAGTACTTC. Residues: CASSLGGRAYEQYF.

V gene TRBV10-1 combines with J gene TRBJ2-5, with D perhaps matching TRBD1 (6 bases). Trimming removed 1 base at V and 3 bases at J, with 12 bases between. Germline CDR1 and CDR2: WNHNN and SYGVQD (reference sequence). The CDR3 totals 15 residues. The DNA of the CDR3 is TGCGCCAGCAGTGAGTTCGGGGCAGGGGAAGAGACCCAGTACTTC. Translating it yields CASSEFGAGEETQYF.

The chain combines TRBV5-1 with TRBJ2-6, with TRBD2 matching 8 bases. The V gene's germline CDR1 is SGHRS and CDR2 YFSETQ. The V and J ends lost 3 bases and 0 bases, in that order; junction bases with no gene match: 8. The CDR3 totals 18 residues. The CDR3, as DNA: TGCGCCAGCAGCTGGGCGGGGACTAGTTCCTCTGGGGCCAACGTCCTGACTTTC. Protein sequence: CASSWAGTSSSGANVLTF.

The gene calls are TRBV7-6 and TRBJ2-1; a weak D match, TRBD2 (5 bases). Per the germline V gene, CDR1 is SGHVS and CDR2 is FNYEAQ. The V end lost 3 bases, the J end lost 7 bases, and 16 bases lay between the germline ends. The CDR3 runs to 15 residues. In DNA, the CDR3 is TGTGCCAGCAGCTTGACGCGGGCCCCGGTAAATGAGCAGTTCTTC. Its translation: CASSLTRAPVNEQFF. Full variable domain (missing parts from reference TRBV7-6 and TRBJ2-1): GAGVSQSPRYKVTKRGQDVALRCDPISGHVSLYWYRQALGQGPEFLTYFNYEAQQDKSGLPNDRFSAERPEGSISTLTIQRTEQRDSAMYRCASSLTRAPVNEQFFGPGTRLTVL.

This clone was seen once. The rearrangement joins TRBV14 to TRBJ2-7; no clear D. The CDR3 sequence is 18 residues long. V was pared by 2 bases and J by 4 bases, with 24 bases between. Per germline, CDR1 SGHDN and CDR2 FVKESK. The CDR3 is CASSQNPTFSGFGYEQYF. The CDR3 DNA is TGTGCCAGCAGCCAAAATCCAACCTTCTCTGGGTTCGGGTACGAGCAGTACTTC.

Details on this clone: An end of the junction differs from the germline gene, which may be a read error. V is TRBV5-1 and J is TRBJ2-2; the D is unclear. Germline V lookup: CDR1 SGHRS, CDR2 YFSETQ. The CDR3 loop spans 16 amino acids. CDR3 sequence reads: CVSSLGPSKRTGELFF. The CDR3 DNA reads as TGCGTCAGCAGCCTAGGACCTTCCAAACGCACCGGGGAGCTGTTTTTT.

This clone was seen more than once but under ten times. This chain joins TRBV11-3 and TRBJ2-3; D gene uncertain. CDR3 length equals 14 residues. V dropped 5 bases and J dropped 4 bases, with 13 bases sitting between them. CDR1 and CDR2 (germline): SGHNT, YENEEA. Here the CDR3 DNA reads TGTGCCAGCAGCATTCACCGAAATGCAGATACGCAGTATTTT. Encoded protein: CASSIHRNADTQYF.

This clone is a singleton in its sample. A read error may produce the germline difference seen at one junction end. The genes are TRBV7-8 and TRBJ1-5; no firm D call. The CDR3 runs 13 residues. Germline assignment: CDR1 SGHVS and CDR2 FQNEAQ. The CDR3 DNA reads TGTGTCAGCAGCTTTTCGGGGTTTCAGCCCCAGCATTTT. Protein product: CVSSFSGFQPQHF.

This clone was detected a few times. The chain has TRBV6-8 and TRBJ2-7; D might be TRBD1 (6 bases). The CDR3 is 14 residues long. CDR1 and CDR2 from the germline V gene are MNHGY and SAAAGT. V lost 4 bases and J lost 4, with 14 bases in between. CDR3 amino acids: CASSFNPGQYEQYF. The CDR3 DNA reads as TGTGCCAGCAGTTTCAACCCCGGACAGTACGAGCAGTACTTC.

This rearrangement joins TRBV23-1 to TRBJ1-4, with 11 bases that match TRBD1. TRBV23-1 is flagged as an ORF with uncertain function. The CDR3 runs to 18 residues. V was clipped by 6 bases and J by 2 bases; unmatched bases: 11. Here the CDR3 reads CASSRSGTGGRTNEKLFF. DNA for the CDR3: TGCGCCAGCAGCCGATCCGGGACAGGGGGTAGGACTAATGAAAAACTGTTTTTT.

This chain joins TRBV11-3 and TRBJ2-2; TRBD1 matches at 9 bases. The CDR3 consists of 15 residues. V gave up 5 bases and J gave up 5 bases; unmatched junction bases: 6. Germline CDR1 is SGHNT and CDR2 is YENEEA. The CDR3 region is CASSLRTGATGELFF. For the CDR3, the DNA is TGTGCCAGCAGCCTAAGGACAGGGGCGACCGGGGAGCTGTTTTTT. The variable domain in full, with the rest retrieved from reference TRBV11-3 and TRBJ2-2, is EAGVVQSPRYKIIEKKQPVAFWCNPISGHNTLYWYLQNLGQGPELLIRYENEEAVDDSQLPKDRFSAERLKGVDSTLKIQPAELGDSAVYLCASSLRTGATGELFFGEGSRLTVL.